A single sample is the source of the 9 T cell receptor beta chains below, sequenced in a study of Tregs in tolerant kidney transplant recipients (dated by TCRdb to about 2019). Library generation was performed with the immunoSEQ multiplex PCR assay. TCRdb's version of the immuneACCESS table is confined to in-frame rearrangements and falls short of the full clone set. An unresolved V gene accounts for under half of the shortfall where checked; the remainder is of unknown origin. This sample gives about 110,000 clones in total; 85% to 90% of them show up just once. Approximately 0.35% of the sample goes to the ten largest clones. Per the publication, the time point label means: blood sample drawn before combined kidney and bone marrow transplant. The sequencing here drew on CD4+ T cells from blood, taken before the transplant. These receptors originate from a human donor who received a combined kidney and bone marrow transplant.

This clone was found once. CDR3 sequence reads: CASSPPWESNQPQHF. The CDR3 DNA reads as TGCGCCAGCAGTCCCCCTTGGGAGAGCAATCAGCCCCAGCATTTT. V gene TRBV23-1 combines with J gene TRBJ1-5; D call uncertain. Being an ORF, TRBV23-1 has a function that is uncertain. The CDR3 totals 15 residues. Trimming cost V 4 bases and J 1 base, with 11 bases left between them.

CDR3: CASSPLAGGPAGGNEQFF. CDR3 DNA: TGTGCCAGCAGCCCCCTAGCGGGAGGGCCCGCCGGCGGCAATGAGCAGTTCTTC. The chain has TRBV9 and TRBJ2-1, with TRBD2 identical over 12 bases. Unmatched junction bases numbered 14, after V lost 4 bases and J lost 6 bases. This CDR3 is 18 amino acids long. CDR1 SGDLS and CDR2 YYNGEE come from the germline V gene.

This clone showed up just a few times. The rearrangement uses TRBV18 and TRBJ1-2; D uncertain. Germline CDR1 KGHSH, CDR2 LQKENI. This CDR3 has 13 residues. With 1 base removed from V and 6 bases from J, the gap between germline ends came to 9 bases. The CDR3 is CASSPRQVDGYTF. As DNA, the CDR3 is TGTGCCAGCTCACCACGTCAGGTGGATGGCTACACCTTC.

The chain carries TRBV9 and TRBJ2-1; 8 nucleotides agree with TRBD1. V dropped 3 bases and J dropped 6; count of bases not matched to a gene: 8. This CDR3 region has 15 residues. Per germline, CDR1 SGDLS and CDR2 YYNGEE. The CDR3 loop reads CASSDEGQGFNEQFF. Written as DNA, the CDR3 is TGTGCCAGCAGCGACGAAGGACAGGGCTTCAATGAGCAGTTCTTC.

The rearrangement joins TRBV7-2 to TRBJ2-7; D is undetermined. Trimming pared 0 bases from V and 3 bases from J, leaving 6 bases between. Germline V CDR1 and CDR2: SGHTA, FQGNSA. The CDR3 loop spans 13 amino acids. This CDR3 is CASSLALSYEQYF. The DNA of the CDR3 is TGTGCCAGCAGCTTAGCACTGAGCTACGAGCAGTACTTC.

V is TRBV2 and J is TRBJ2-7; 7 bases map to TRBD2. The CDR3 contains 15 residues. V lost 0 bases, J lost 7 bases, and 9 bases stayed unmatched. CDR1 is SNHLY and CDR2 is FYNNEI in the germline V gene. The CDR3 spells CASSEAMGGLKEQYF. The CDR3 nucleotides read TGTGCCAGCAGTGAAGCAATGGGGGGGTTGAAAGAGCAGTACTTC.

The gene calls are TRBV6-1 and TRBJ1-1; D is ambiguous. CDR3 length equals 12 residues. CDR1 is MNHNS and CDR2 is SASEGT in the germline V gene. Trimming pared 3 bases from V and 7 bases from J, leaving 9 bases between. The CDR3 region has the DNA TGTGCCAGCAGTGAGATTCGGAGTGAAGCTTTCTTT. Encoded protein: CASSEIRSEAFF.

The chain joins TRBV7-8 to TRBJ2-7; 8 bases are a match to TRBD1. Germline-derived CDR1 and CDR2 are SGHVS and FQNEAQ. V lost 0 bases to trimming and J lost 0 bases; unmatched junction nucleotides: 1. The CDR3 contains 15 residues. The CDR3 nucleotides read TGTGCCAGCAGCTTAGCGCAGGGGGCCTCCTACGAGCAGTACTTC. It is translated as CASSLAQGASYEQYF.

This rearrangement joins TRBV11-2 to TRBJ1-2; D is unclear. The ends were cut back, 1 base at V and 5 bases at J, with 14 bases in the middle. The V gene's germline CDR1 is SGHAT and CDR2 FQNNGV. This CDR3 has 15 amino acids. DNA of the CDR3: TGTGCCAGCAGCTTAGGGCCCCGAACGCCTTATGGCTACACCTTC. As protein: CASSLGPRTPYGYTF. Full variable domain (outside the CDR3, taken from reference TRBV11-2 and TRBJ1-2): EAGVAQSPRYKIIEKRQSVAFWCNPISGHATLYWYQQILGQGPKLLIQFQNNGVVDDSQLPKDRFSAERLKGVDSTLKIQPAKLEDSAVYLCASSLGPRTPYGYTFGSGTRLTVV.